The 6 T cell receptor beta chains below were found in one sample sequenced in a study of cytomegalovirus exposure and HLA in healthy donors. PCR was performed using 60 Vbeta and 13 Jbeta primers. Clones were sequenced by immunoSEQ multiplex PCR, and TCRdb holds only the in-frame ones, with some missing. The sample includes around 140,000 clones, roughly 80% of them seen just once. The sample taken for sequencing was PBMCs. The receptors derive from a woman under 40 in good health and CMV-seronegative.

The rearrangement uses TRBV10-3 and TRBJ2-7; D possibly corresponds to TRBD2 (5 bases). This CDR3 comprises 12 residues. Germline CDR1 is ENHRY and CDR2 is SYGVKD. Trimming pared 8 bases from V and 3 bases from J, leaving 11 bases between. The CDR3 region is CAIGGFGYEQYF. As DNA, the CDR3 is TGTGCCATCGGCGGGTTTGGCTACGAGCAGTACTTC.

The V call is TRBV9, the J call TRBJ1-1; tentatively, D is TRBD1 (5 bases). The CDR3 is 13 residues long. The germline V and J ends were trimmed by 5 bases and 4 bases, with 12 bases remaining between them. The germline CDR1 and CDR2 sequences are SGDLS and YYNGEE. CDR3 DNA: TGTGCCAGCAGTCACCGGGGGGGCACTGAAGCTTTCTTT. Amino acids: CASSHRGGTEAFF.

This chain connects TRBV5-6 to TRBJ2-7; possible D gene TRBD1, 7 bases. V lost 2 bases, J lost 5 bases, and 20 bases lay in between. The V gene's germline CDR1 is SGHDT and CDR2 YYEEEE. This CDR3 is 16 amino acids long. This CDR3 reads CASSFPAGQSFDEQYF. In DNA form, the CDR3 reads TGTGCCAGCAGCTTCCCCGCGGGACAGAGTTTTGACGAGCAGTACTTC.

This sequence joins TRBV29-1 and TRBJ1-5; 9 nucleotides match TRBD1. Germline V lookup: CDR1 SQVTM, CDR2 ANQGSEA. V trimming: 4 bases; J trimming: 7 bases; junction bases outside the gene matches: 8. This CDR3 spans 14 amino acids. As DNA, the CDR3 is TGCAGCGTTGCTACAGGGGGCCCGGGGCAGCCCCAGCATTTT. Translated, it gives CSVATGGPGQPQHF.

The chain is built from TRBV9 and TRBJ2-7; 7 nucleotides agree with TRBD1. The CDR3 has 14 amino acids. From germline, CDR1 is SGDLS and CDR2 YYNGEE. The ends lost 3 bases at V and 4 bases at J; junction bases unmatched: 7. CDR3 in amino acids: CASSAGKGAYEQYF. The DNA of the CDR3 is TGTGCCAGCAGCGCGGGCAAGGGGGCTTACGAGCAGTACTTC.

The genes are TRBV7-9 and TRBJ2-7, with TRBD1 identical over 10 bases. The CDR3 has 14 amino acids. CDR1 and CDR2 from the germline V gene are SEHNR and FQNEAQ (reference sequence). Trimming removed 3 bases from V and 5 bases from J; junction bases left unmatched: 4. CDR3 nucleotide sequence: TGTGCCAGCAGCTTGACAGGGGGCCTCCACGAGCAGTACTTC. It encodes CASSLTGGLHEQYF.